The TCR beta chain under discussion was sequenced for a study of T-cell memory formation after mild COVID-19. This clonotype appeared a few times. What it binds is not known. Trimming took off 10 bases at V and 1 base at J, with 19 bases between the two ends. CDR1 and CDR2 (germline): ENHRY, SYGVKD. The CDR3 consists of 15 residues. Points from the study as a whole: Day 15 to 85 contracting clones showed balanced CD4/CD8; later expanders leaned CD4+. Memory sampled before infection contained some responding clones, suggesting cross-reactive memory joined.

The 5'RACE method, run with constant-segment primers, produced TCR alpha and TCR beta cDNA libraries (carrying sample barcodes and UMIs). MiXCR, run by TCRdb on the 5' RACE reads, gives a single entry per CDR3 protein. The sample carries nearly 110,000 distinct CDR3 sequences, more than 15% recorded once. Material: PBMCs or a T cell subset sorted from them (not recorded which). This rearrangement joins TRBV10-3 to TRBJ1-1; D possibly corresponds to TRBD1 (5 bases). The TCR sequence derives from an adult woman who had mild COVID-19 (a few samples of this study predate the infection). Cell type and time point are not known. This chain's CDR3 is CATCGGTVSNTEAFF. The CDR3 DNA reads TGTGCCACCTGTGGGGGTACAGTGTCGAACACTGAAGCTTTCTTT.